This TCR beta chain comes out of a study of CD8 T cell repertoires and HIV-1 epitope variants. Study background: Enriched T cells were co-cultured with equal numbers of autologous T cell-negative antigen-presenting cells. An uncultured baseline aliquot held 1M T cells.

The repertoire was sequenced with immunoSEQ multiplex PCR; TCRdb's copy has only in-frame clones and lacks some. Of about 5,000 clones listed, under 80% are singletons. Of note for this clone: Its antigen is as yet unknown.

Germline CDR1 SGHAT, CDR2 FQNNGV. V dropped 3 bases and J dropped 2 bases, with 14 bases sitting between them. The CDR3 is made up of 15 amino acids. The sample consisted of cultured CD8+ T cells derived from PBMCs. This clonotype was obtained from a male donor with HIV. The V gene is TRBV11-2, the J gene TRBJ2-7; D remains ambiguous. The CDR3 loop is CASSFALGRTYEQYF. DNA for the CDR3: TGTGCCAGCAGCTTCGCTTTGGGCAGAACCTACGAGCAGTACTTC.